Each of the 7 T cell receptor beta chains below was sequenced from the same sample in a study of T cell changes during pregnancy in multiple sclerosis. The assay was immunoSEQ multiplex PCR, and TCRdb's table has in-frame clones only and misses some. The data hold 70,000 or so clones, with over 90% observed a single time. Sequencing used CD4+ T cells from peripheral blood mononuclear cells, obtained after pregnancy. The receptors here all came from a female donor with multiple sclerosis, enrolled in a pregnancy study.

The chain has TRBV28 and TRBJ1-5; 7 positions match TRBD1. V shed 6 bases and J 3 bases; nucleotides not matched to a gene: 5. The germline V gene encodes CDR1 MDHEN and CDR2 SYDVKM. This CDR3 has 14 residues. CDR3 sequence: CASSPGGPNQPQHF. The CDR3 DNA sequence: TGTGCCAGCAGCCCAGGGGGTCCCAATCAGCCCCAGCATTTT.

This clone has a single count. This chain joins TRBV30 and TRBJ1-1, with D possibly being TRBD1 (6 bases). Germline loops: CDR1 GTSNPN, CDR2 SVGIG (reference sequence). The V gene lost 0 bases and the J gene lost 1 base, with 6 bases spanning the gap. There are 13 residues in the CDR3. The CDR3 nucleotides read TGTGCCTGGAGTGTAGGGGGGAACACTGAAGCTTTCTTT. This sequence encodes CAWSVGGNTEAFF.

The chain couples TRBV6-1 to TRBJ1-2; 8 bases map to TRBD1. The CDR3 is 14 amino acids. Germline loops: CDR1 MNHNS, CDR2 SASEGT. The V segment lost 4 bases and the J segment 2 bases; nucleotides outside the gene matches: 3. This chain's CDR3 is CASSATGANYGYTF. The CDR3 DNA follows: TGTGCCAGCAGTGCGACAGGGGCCAACTATGGCTACACCTTC.

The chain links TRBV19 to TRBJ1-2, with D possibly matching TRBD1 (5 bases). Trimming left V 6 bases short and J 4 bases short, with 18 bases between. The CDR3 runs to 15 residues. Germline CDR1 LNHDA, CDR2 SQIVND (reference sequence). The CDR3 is CASSPSGGGGYGYTF. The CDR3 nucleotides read TGTGCCAGTAGCCCCTCGGGGGGTGGGGGCTATGGCTACACCTTC.

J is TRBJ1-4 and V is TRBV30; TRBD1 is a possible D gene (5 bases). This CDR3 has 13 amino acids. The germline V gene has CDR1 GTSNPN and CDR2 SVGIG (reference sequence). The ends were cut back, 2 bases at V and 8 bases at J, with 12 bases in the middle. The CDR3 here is CAWSTSRGEKLFF. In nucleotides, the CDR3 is TGTGCCTGGAGTACCTCACGGGGGGAAAAACTGTTTTTT. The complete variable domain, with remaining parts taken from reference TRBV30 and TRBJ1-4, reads SQTIHQWPATLVQPVGSPLSLECTVEGTSNPNLYWYRQAAGRGLQLLFYSVGIGQISSEVPQNLSASRPQDRQFILSSKKLLLSDSGFYLCAWSTSRGEKLFFGSGTQLSVL.

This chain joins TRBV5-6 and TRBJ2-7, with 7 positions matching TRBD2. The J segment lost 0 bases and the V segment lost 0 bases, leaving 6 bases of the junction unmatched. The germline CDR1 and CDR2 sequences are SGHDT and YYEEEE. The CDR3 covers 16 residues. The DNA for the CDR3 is TGTGCCAGCAGCTTGGGACTAGCCCTCAACTCCTACGAGCAGTACTTC. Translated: CASSLGLALNSYEQYF.

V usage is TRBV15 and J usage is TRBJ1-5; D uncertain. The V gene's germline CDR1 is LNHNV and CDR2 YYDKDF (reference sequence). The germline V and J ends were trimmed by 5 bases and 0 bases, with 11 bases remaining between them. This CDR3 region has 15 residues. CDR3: CATSQETNSNQPQHF. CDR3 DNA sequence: TGTGCCACCAGCCAGGAGACTAATAGCAATCAGCCCCAGCATTTT.